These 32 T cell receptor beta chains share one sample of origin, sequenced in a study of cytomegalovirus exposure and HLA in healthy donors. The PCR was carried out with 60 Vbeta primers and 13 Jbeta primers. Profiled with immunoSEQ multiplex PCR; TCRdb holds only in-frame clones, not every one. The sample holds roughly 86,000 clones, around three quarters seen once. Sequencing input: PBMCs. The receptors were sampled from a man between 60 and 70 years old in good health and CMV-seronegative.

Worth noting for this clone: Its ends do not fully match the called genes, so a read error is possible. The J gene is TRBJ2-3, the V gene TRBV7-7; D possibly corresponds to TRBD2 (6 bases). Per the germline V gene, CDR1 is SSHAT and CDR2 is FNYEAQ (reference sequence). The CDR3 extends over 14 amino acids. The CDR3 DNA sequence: TGTGCTAGCAGCTCTCCGGGAGCACCAACTACGCAGTATTTT. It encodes CASSSPGAPTTQYF.

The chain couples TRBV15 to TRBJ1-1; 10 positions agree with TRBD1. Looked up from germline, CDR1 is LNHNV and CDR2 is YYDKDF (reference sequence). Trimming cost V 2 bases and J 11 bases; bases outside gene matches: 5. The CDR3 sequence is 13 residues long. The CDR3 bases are TGTGCCACCAGCAGATTCGACAGGGGGCCGGCTTTCTTT. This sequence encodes CATSRFDRGPAFF.

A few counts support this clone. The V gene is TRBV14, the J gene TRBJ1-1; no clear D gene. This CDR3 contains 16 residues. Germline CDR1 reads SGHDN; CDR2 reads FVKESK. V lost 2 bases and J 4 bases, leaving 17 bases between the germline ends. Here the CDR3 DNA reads TGTGCCAGCAGCCAAAGGTTGGAGGGATGGAGCACTGAAGCTTTCTTT. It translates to CASSQRLEGWSTEAFF.

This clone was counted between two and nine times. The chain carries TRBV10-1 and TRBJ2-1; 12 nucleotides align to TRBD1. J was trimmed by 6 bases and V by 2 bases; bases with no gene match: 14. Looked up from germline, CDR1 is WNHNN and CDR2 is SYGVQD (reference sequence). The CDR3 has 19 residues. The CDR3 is CASSEPGSPGTGGRNEQFF. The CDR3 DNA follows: TGCGCCAGCAGTGAGCCGGGGTCTCCGGGGACAGGGGGCCGCAATGAGCAGTTCTTC.

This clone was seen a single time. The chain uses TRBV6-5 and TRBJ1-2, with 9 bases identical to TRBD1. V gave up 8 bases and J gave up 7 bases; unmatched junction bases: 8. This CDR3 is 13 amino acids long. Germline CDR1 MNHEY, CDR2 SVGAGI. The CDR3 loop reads CASWAGTGTGYTF. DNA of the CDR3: TGTGCCAGCTGGGCCGGGACAGGGACTGGCTACACCTTC.

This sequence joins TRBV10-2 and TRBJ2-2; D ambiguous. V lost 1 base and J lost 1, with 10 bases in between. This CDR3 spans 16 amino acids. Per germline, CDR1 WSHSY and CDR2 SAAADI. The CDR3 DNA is TGCGCCAGCAGTGAGTTCGAGCGCAAGAACACCGGGGAGCTGTTTTTT. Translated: CASSEFERKNTGELFF.

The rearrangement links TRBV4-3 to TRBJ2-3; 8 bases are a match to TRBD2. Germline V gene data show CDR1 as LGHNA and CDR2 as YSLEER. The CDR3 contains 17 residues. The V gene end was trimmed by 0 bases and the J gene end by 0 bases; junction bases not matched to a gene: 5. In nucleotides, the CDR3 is TGCGCCAGCAGCCAAGACCCCAGCGGGGGAAGCACAGATACGCAGTATTTT. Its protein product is CASSQDPSGGSTDTQYF.

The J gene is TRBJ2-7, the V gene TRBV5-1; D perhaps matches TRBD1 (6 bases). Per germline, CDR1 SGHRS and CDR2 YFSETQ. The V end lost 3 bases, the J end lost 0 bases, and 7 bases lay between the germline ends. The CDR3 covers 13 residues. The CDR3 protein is CASSYRDSYEQYF. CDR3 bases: TGCGCCAGCAGCTACAGGGACTCCTACGAGCAGTACTTC.

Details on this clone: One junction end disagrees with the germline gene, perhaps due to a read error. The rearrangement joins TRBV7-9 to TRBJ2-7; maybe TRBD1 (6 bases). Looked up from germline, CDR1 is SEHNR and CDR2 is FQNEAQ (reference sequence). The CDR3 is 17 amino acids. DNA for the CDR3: TGTTCCAGCAGCGATGGACAGAAAAGCGGTAGCTCCTACGAGCAGTACTTC. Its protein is CSSSDGQKSGSSYEQYF.

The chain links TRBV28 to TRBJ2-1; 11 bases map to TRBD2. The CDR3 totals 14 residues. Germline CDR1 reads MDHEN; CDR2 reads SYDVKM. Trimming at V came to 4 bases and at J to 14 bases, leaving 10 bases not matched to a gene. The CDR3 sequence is CASSSGTSGSREFF. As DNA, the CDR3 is TGTGCCAGCAGTTCCGGGACTAGCGGTTCACGGGAGTTCTTC.

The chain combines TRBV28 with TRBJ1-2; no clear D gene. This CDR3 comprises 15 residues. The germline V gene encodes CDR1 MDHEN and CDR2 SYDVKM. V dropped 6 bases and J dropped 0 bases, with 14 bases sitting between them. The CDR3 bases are TGTGCCAGCAGAGGGCAGAGGACTTCTAACTATGGCTACACCTTC. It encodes CASRGQRTSNYGYTF.

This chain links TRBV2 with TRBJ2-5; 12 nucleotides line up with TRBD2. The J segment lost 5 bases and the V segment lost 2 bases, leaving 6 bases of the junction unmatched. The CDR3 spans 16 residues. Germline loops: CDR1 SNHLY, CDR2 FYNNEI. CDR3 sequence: CASSEPASGGAETQYF. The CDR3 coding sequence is TGTGCCAGCAGTGAACCGGCTAGCGGGGGGGCCGAGACCCAGTACTTC.

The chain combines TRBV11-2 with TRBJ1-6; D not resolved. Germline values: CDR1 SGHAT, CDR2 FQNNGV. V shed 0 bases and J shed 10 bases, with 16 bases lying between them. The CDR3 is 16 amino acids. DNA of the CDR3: TGTGCCAGCAGCTTAGATCGGGCAGGAGGAGGCTCACCCCTCCACTTT. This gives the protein CASSLDRAGGGSPLHF. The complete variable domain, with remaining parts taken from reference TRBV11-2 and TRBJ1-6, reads EAGVAQSPRYKIIEKRQSVAFWCNPISGHATLYWYQQILGQGPKLLIQFQNNGVVDDSQLPKDRFSAERLKGVDSTLKIQPAKLEDSAVYLCASSLDRAGGGSPLHFGNGTRLTVT.

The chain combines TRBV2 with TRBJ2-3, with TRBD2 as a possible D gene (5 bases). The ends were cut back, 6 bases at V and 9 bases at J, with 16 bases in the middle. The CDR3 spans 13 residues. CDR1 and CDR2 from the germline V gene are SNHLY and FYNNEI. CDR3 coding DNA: TGTGCCAGCAGCTTCGCAGGCCGGGAAACGCAGTATTTT. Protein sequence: CASSFAGRETQYF.

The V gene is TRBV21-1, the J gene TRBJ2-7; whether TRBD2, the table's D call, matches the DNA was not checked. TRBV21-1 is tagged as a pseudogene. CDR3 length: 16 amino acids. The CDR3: CASSKGREVKTYEQYF. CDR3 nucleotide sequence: TGTGCCAGCAGCAAAGGAAGGGAGGTGAAAACCTACGAGCAGTACTTC.

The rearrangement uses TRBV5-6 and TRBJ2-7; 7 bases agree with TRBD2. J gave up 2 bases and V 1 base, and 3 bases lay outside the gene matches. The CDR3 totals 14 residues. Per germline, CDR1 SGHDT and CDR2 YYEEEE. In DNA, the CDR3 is TGTGCCAGCAGCTTGAGTGGGAGGGCCTACGAGCAGTACTTC. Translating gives CASSLSGRAYEQYF.

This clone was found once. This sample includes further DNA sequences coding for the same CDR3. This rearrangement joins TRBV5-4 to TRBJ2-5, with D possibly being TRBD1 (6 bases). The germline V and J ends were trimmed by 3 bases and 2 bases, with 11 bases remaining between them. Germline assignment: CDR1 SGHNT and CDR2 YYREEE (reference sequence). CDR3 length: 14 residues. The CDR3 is CASSSGQQQETQYF. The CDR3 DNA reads TGTGCCAGCAGCTCTGGACAGCAACAAGAGACCCAGTACTTC.

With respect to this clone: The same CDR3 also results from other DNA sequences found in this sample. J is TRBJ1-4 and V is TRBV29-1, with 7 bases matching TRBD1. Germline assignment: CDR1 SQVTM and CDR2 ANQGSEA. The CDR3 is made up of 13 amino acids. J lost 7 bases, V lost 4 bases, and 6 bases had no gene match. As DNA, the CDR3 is TGCAGCGTTGGGGGGCAGGGGGGTGAAAAACTGTTTTTT. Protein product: CSVGGQGGEKLFF.

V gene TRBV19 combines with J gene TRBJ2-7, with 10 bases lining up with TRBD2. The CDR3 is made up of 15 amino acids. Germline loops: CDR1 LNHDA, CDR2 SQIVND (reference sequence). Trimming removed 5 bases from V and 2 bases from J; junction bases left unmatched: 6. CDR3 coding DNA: TGTGCCAGTAGTCAACGGACTAGCGGAACCTACGAGCAGTACTTC. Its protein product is CASSQRTSGTYEQYF.

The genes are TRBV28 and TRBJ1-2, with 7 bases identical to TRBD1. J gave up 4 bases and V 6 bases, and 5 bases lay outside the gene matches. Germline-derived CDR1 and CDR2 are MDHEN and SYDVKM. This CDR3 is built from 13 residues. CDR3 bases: TGTGCCAGCAGAGCGTCAGGGGGCTATGGCTACACCTTC. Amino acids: CASRASGGYGYTF.

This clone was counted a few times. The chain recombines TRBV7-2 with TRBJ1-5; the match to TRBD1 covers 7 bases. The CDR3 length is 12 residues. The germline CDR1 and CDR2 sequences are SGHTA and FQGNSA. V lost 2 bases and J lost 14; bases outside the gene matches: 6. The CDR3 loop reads CASSLPGTDEHF. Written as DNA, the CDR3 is TGTGCCAGCAGCTTACCGGGGACAGACGAGCATTTT.

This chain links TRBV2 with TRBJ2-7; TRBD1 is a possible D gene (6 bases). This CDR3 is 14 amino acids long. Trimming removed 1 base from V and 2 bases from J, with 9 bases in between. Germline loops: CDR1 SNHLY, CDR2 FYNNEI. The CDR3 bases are TGTGCCAGCAGTGAAGGCAGGGGAACCTACGAGCAGTACTTC. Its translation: CASSEGRGTYEQYF.

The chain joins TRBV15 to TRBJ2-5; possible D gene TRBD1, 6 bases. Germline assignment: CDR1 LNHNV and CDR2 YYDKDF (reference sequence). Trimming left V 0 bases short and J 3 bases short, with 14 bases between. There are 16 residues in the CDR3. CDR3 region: CATSRDQAGDKETQYF. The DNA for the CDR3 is TGTGCCACCAGCAGAGATCAGGCAGGGGACAAAGAGACCCAGTACTTC.

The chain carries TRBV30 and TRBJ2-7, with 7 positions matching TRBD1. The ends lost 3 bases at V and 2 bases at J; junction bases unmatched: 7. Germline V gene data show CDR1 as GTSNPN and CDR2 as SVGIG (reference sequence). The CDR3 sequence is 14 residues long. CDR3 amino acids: CAWSLGTVTYEQYF. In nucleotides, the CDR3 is TGTGCCTGGAGCCTAGGGACAGTGACCTACGAGCAGTACTTC.

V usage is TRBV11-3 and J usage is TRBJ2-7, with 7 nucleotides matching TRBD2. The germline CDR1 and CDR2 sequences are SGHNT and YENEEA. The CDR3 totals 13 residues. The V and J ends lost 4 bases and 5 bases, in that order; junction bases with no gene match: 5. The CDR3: CASSSGLLHEQYF. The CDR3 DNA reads TGTGCCAGCAGCTCGGGACTACTGCACGAGCAGTACTTC. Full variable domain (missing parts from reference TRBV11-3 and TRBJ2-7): EAGVVQSPRYKIIEKKQPVAFWCNPISGHNTLYWYLQNLGQGPELLIRYENEEAVDDSQLPKDRFSAERLKGVDSTLKIQPAELGDSAVYLCASSSGLLHEQYFGPGTRLTVT.

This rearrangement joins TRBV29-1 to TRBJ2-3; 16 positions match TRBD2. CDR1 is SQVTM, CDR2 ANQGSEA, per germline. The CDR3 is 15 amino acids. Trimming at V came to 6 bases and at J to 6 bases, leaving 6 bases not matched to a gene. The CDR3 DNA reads TGCAGCGTACCGGGACTAGCGGGGGGGTCTGATACGCAGTATTTT. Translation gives CSVPGLAGGSDTQYF.

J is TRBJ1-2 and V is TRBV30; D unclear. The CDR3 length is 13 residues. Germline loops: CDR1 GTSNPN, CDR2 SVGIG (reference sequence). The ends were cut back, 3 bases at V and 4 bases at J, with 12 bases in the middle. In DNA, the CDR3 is TGTGCCTGGAGCGACGCCCGGGGCTATGGCTACACCTTC. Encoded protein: CAWSDARGYGYTF.

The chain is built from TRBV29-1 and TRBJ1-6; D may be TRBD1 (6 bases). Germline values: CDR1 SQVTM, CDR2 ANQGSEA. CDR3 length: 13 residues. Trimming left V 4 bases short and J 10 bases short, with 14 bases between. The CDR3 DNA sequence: TGCAGCGTTGCACAGGGTGAAGGCTCACCCCTCCACTTT. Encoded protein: CSVAQGEGSPLHF.

The DNA of the CDR3 is TGTGCCAGCAGACGACAGGGCCGGGAGACCCAGTACTTC. It translates to CASRRQGRETQYF. This chain joins TRBV6-1 and TRBJ2-5; TRBD1 aligns across 7 bases. The V gene end was trimmed by 6 bases and the J gene end by 5 bases; junction bases not matched to a gene: 6. Germline V CDR1 and CDR2: MNHNS, SASEGT. The CDR3 contains 13 residues.

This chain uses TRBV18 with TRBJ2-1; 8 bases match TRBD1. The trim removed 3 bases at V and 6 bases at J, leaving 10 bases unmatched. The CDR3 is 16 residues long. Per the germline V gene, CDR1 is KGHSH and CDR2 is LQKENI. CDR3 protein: CASSPLEGQGSNEQFF. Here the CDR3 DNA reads TGTGCCAGCTCACCTCTTGAAGGACAGGGTAGCAATGAGCAGTTCTTC.

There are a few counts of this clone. CDR3 coding DNA: TGTGCCAGCATCCTCTTGCCTGGACAGGAAGCTTTCTTT. This sequence encodes CASILLPGQEAFF. This chain uses TRBV28 with TRBJ1-1; tentatively, D is TRBD1 (6 bases). Germline V gives CDR1 MDHEN, CDR2 SYDVKM. V was trimmed by 7 bases and J by 8 bases, leaving 17 bases between them. The CDR3 totals 13 residues.

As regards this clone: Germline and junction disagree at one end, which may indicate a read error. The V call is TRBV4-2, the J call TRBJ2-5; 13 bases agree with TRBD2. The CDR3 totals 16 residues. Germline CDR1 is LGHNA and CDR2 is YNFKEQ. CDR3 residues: CASSQGLAGLQGTQYF. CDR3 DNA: TGTGCCAGCAGCCAGGGACTAGCGGGGCTCCAAGGGACCCAGTACTTC.